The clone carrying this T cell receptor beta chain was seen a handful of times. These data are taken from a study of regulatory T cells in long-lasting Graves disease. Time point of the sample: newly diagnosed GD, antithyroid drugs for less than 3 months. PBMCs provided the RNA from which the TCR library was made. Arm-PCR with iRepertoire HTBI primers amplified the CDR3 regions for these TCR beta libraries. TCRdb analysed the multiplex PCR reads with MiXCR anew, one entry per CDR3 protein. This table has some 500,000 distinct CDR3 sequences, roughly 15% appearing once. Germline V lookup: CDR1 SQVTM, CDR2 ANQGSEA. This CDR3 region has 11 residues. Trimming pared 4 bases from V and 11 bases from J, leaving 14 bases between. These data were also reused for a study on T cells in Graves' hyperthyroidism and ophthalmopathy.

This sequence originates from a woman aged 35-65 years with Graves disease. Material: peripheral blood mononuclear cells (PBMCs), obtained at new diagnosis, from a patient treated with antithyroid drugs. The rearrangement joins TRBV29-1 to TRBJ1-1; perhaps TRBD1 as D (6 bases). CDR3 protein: CSVAGDPGAFF. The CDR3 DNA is TGCAGCGTTGCAGGGGACCCAGGGGCTTTCTTT. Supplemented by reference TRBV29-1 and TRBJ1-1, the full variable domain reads SAVISQKPSRDICQRGTSLTIQCQVDSQVTMMFWYRQQPGQSLTLIATANQGSEATYESGFVIDKFPISRPNLTFSTLTVSNMSPEDSSIYLCSVAGDPGAFFGQGTRLTVV.